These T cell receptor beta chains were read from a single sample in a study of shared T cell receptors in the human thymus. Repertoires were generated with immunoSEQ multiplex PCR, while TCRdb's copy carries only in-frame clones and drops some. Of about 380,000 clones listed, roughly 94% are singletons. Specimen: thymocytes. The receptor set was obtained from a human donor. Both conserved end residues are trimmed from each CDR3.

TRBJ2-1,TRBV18,ASSPIAGERSYNEQF
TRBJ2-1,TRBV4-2,ASSQEDWAKYNEQF
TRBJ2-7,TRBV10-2,ASSESSSSGSDPPSYEQY
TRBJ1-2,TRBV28,ASSLDRRFYGYT
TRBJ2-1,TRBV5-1,ASTLQDIDSYNEQF
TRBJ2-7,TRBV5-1,ASSLGQY
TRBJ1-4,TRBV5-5,ASSLATETNEKLF
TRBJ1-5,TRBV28,ASNFPLNQPQH
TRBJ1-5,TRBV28,ASSRTPGDRNSNQPQH
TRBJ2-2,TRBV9,ASSPRLAGNPANTGELF
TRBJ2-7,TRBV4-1,ASSQAGTVVRPYEQY
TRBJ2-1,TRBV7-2,ASSSLIAGKIEQF
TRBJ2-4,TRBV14,ASSQLAGAKNIQY
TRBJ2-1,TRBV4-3,ASSQPTGLAGPNEQF
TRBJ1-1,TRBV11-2,ASSLGDRLGANTEAF
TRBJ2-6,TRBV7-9,ASSLFSGANVLT
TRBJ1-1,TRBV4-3,ASSPRGRVNTEAF
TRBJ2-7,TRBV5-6,ASSLRTPTYEQY
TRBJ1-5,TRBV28,ASSLGHKLSNQPQH
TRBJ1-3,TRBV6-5,ASRGGTGNTIY
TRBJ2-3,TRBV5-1,ASSLRGRDTQY
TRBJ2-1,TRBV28,ASSLFPAARQDNEQF
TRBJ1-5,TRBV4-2,ASSQQDNRGVGQPQH
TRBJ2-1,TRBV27,ASRRRFPSSYNEQF
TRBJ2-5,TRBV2,ASSGRGGRACETQY
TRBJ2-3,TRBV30,AYYSGSPRTDTQY
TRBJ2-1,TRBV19,ASSGPGLAGLLLYNEQF
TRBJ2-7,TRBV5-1,ASSPPGQDHSYEQY
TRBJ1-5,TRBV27,ASRTGGNNQPQH
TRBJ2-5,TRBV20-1,SASGGQY
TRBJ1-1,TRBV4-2,ASSQRYALRQGSLGAF